This T cell receptor beta chain originates from a study of T cell responses to AZD1222 COVID-19 vaccine (TCRdb year 2021). Background on the whole study: AZD1222 recipients given second doses at about 4 weeks or at about 12 weeks were pooled, since spike-specific TCR depth and breadth were not found to differ between the two schedules. Trial participants were enrolled by age into 18-55, 56-69 and 70-plus year subgroups, with around 140, 26 and 57 TCR-sequenced participants respectively. A total of over 230 trial participants underwent TCR sequencing, of whom some 210 received two doses of AZD1222 and around 26 received two doses of the MenACWY control vaccine. Paper-wide results and their limitations: The 56-69-year group was small, and its depth increase did not reach significance, likely because of low power. Because no day 14 peak-response samples were available, the repertoires could be characterized only after the peak T cell response. Spike-specific TCR breadth and depth rose significantly after two AZD1222 doses compared with day 0 and with MenACWY recipients. Vaccine-associated CD4 TCRs spanned the whole spike protein, with dominant responses in regions 160-218 and 743-854. Most participants were white British and females outnumbered males, and the authors suggested that clonal diversity may have been underestimated. Only a handful of AZD1222 recipients were SARS-CoV-2 seropositive at baseline, limiting conclusions about previously exposed vaccinees. Epitopes outside the regions mutated in the B.1.351 and B.1.1.7 variants were reportedly recognized by nearly half of the unique spike-specific TCRs.

Comments on this clone: Its antigen is still unknown. No much larger clonotype is one base removed from it; base qualities were not supplied.

The CDR3 regions of human TCRbeta chains were analyzed by immunosequencing. Under the source paper's analysis protocol: TCRs in the repertoires were matched against a reference library of SARS-CoV-2-specific TCRs that had been generated with the MIRA antigen-specificity platform. Breadth was defined as the fraction of unique TCRs that were SARS-CoV-2-associated, and depth was defined as the fraction of total T cells that were SARS-CoV-2-associated. Using the MIRA data, each spike-specific TCR was mapped to the spike region that the TCR reacts to and placed in a CD4 or CD8 class. Log10-transformed breadth and depth values were compared by one-way ANOVA with Sidak's multiple comparisons tests. Imported from immuneACCESS, the table was reduced by TCRdb to in-frame sequences with V and J called. These copies leave out some clones; in studies compared against another copy, an unresolved V gene accounts for under half, and the cause of the remainder is not known. V, J and clone size were drawn from that table, and D and trimming were deduced from the DNA. Across this sample there are approximately 100,000 clones, with 85% to 90% seen only once. The ten biggest clones cover 3.7% of the sample.

What this sample's time point label stands for: baseline before first vaccination. Vaccinee samples were obtained from the UK trials COV001 and COV002, which included a single-blind randomized controlled phase 2/3 trial of AZD1222 (ChAdOx1 nCoV-19) in healthy adults. Trial participant PBMC samples were collected at day 0 and day 28 after the second dose for TCRbeta chain sequencing. CDR1 and CDR2, looked up from the germline V gene, are SGHRS and YFSETQ. The CDR3 runs 17 residues from the cysteine to the phenylalanine. The entry retains the CDR3 DNA only, 51 bases that are in frame from base 1. Compared with germline, V lacks 3 bases and J lacks 3 bases; bases without a gene match: 5.

Here the sequenced sample was peripheral blood, taken on day 0 of AZD1222 vaccination. The TCR sequence derives from an adult in good health. The chain is encoded by TRBV5-1 joined to TRBJ2-3; 15 central bases correspond to TRBD2. The CDR3 corresponds to CASSWTGTSGGTDTQYF. Here is the DNA: TGCGCCAGCAGCTGGACCGGGACTAGCGGGGGGACAGATACGCAGTATTTT.